What follows are 24 T cell receptor beta chains derived from one specimen sequenced in a study of T-cell memory formation after mild COVID-19. MiXCR, run by TCRdb on the 5' RACE reads, gives a single entry per CDR3 protein. The data hold about 210,000 distinct CDR3 sequences, with more than 25% observed a single time. The sequenced sample was PBMCs or a T cell subset sorted from them (not recorded which). The receptor source for this set is an adult woman who had mild COVID-19 (a few samples of this study predate the infection). Cell type and time point are not known.

The chain has TRBV7-9 and TRBJ2-5, with D possibly TRBD2 on 6 matching bases. V dropped 5 bases and J dropped 0 bases, with 7 bases sitting between them. This CDR3 is built from 13 residues. The V gene's germline CDR1 is SEHNR and CDR2 FQNEAQ (reference sequence). As DNA, the CDR3 is TGTGCCAGCAGCAGGGACTACCAAGAGACCCAGTACTTC. This encodes CASSRDYQETQYF.

The chain couples TRBV7-3 to TRBJ2-1; 8 positions match TRBD2. V lost 5 bases and J lost 0; bases outside the gene matches: 6. The CDR3 contains 16 residues. Germline V lookup: CDR1 SGHTA, CDR2 FQGTGA. The CDR3 bases are TGTGCCAGCAGCCCGGGGGGGGAAAGCTCCTACAATGAGCAGTTCTTC. It translates to CASSPGGESSYNEQFF.

This clonotype was observed a handful of times. V is TRBV5-5 and J is TRBJ2-7; tentatively, D is TRBD1 (6 bases). Germline loops: CDR1 SGHKS, CDR2 YYEKEE (reference sequence). The CDR3 has 15 amino acids. V lost 5 bases, J lost 3 bases, and 18 bases lay in between. The CDR3 nucleotides are TGTGCCAGCAGACGCCTTCCGGGACAAGTCTACGAGCAGTACTTC. Protein: CASRRLPGQVYEQYF.

CDR3 residues: CSARSRIGTGALYEQYF. In nucleotides, the CDR3 is TGCAGTGCTAGGTCAAGGATCGGGACCGGCGCGCTCTACGAGCAGTACTTC. The chain couples TRBV20-1 to TRBJ2-7, with D perhaps matching TRBD1 or TRBD2 (5 bases each). The CDR3 loop spans 17 amino acids. Germline V CDR1 and CDR2: DFQATT, SNEGSKA (reference sequence). The V and J ends lost 3 bases and 3 bases respectively, with 24 bases between them.

The chain uses TRBV6-1 and TRBJ1-2; no firm D call. Trimming removed 1 base at V and 3 bases at J, with 12 bases between. The CDR3 consists of 15 residues. CDR1 is MNHNS, CDR2 SASEGT, per germline. The CDR3 coding sequence is TGTGCCAGCAGTGAAGGGGCCACAGAGCACTATGGCTACACCTTC. This codes for CASSEGATEHYGYTF.

This clonotype was picked up a small number of times. This rearrangement joins TRBV20-1 to TRBJ1-6; D ambiguous. Germline-derived CDR1 and CDR2 are DFQATT and SNEGSKA (reference sequence). The CDR3 consists of 13 residues. V lost 4 bases, J lost 9 bases, and 13 bases lay in between. The CDR3 DNA is TGCAGTGCTATATCTAGGGTCGGTTCACCCCTCCACTTT. Translating it yields CSAISRVGSPLHF.

The CDR3 is CASSLGTGYNSPLHF. The DNA of the CDR3 is TGTGCCAGCAGCTTAGGGACAGGTTATAATTCACCCCTCCACTTT. The chain links TRBV7-9 to TRBJ1-6; 7 bases align to TRBD1. The CDR3 is 15 residues long. Germline trimming cut 1 base from V and 4 bases from J; bases unmatched to any gene: 1. The germline V gene encodes CDR1 SEHNR and CDR2 FQNEAQ (reference sequence).

CDR3 DNA sequence: TGTGCCTGGAGTAGACAGGGGGCCTACCCCGACCCATCAGGGCCGAACACTGAAGCTTTCTTT. As protein: CAWSRQGAYPDPSGPNTEAFF. The J gene is TRBJ1-1, the V gene TRBV30; 10 bases line up with TRBD1. The CDR3 has 21 amino acids. V shed 2 bases and J 1 base; nucleotides not matched to a gene: 22. Germline V gene sequence: CDR1 GTSNPN, CDR2 SVGIG (reference sequence).

V is TRBV15 and J is TRBJ2-7; no reliable D call. CDR3 length: 12 residues. V dropped 1 base and J dropped 4 bases, with 5 bases sitting between them. Per the germline V gene, CDR1 is LNHNV and CDR2 is YYDKDF (reference sequence). The CDR3 reads CATSRVAYEQYF. The CDR3 bases are TGTGCCACCAGCAGAGTAGCATACGAGCAGTACTTC.

In regard to this clonotype: The germline gene is not matched at one end of the junction; a read error may be the cause. The V gene is TRBV24-1, the J gene TRBJ2-5, with D tentatively TRBD2 (5 bases). The CDR3 extends over 12 amino acids. In germline, CDR1 is KGHDR, CDR2 SFDVKD. In DNA form, the CDR3 reads TGTGCCACCAGTGATTTGGGGGAGACCCAGAACTTC. Translation gives CATSDLGETQNF.

This clonotype was seen more than once but under ten times. The chain couples TRBV14 to TRBJ2-7; D might be TRBD1 (6 bases). Germline V gives CDR1 SGHDN, CDR2 FVKESK. This CDR3 contains 15 residues. The V and J ends lost 0 bases and 6 bases respectively, with 15 bases between them. The CDR3 nucleotides read TGTGCCAGCAGCCAAGATAGGAACAGGGCGGGCGAGCAGTACTTC. This gives the protein CASSQDRNRAGEQYF. The full variable domain, with the rest looked up from reference TRBV14 and TRBJ2-7, is EAGVTQFPSHSVIEKGQTVTLRCDPISGHDNLYWYRRVMGKEIKFLLHFVKESKQDESGMPNNRFLAERTGGTYSTLKVQPAELEDSGVYFCASSQDRNRAGEQYFGPGTRLTVT.

The rearrangement uses TRBV20-1 and TRBJ1-1; tentative D call: TRBD1 (5 bases). This CDR3 spans 14 amino acids. The V end was cut by 3 bases, the J end by 5 bases, with 16 bases between. Germline lookup yields CDR1 DFQATT and CDR2 SNEGSKA (reference sequence). The CDR3 nucleotides read TGCAGTGCTAGTAATGCGGGGGGTTGGACTGAAGCTTTCTTT. This translates into CSASNAGGWTEAFF.

This chain connects TRBV20-1 to TRBJ2-2, with no clear D. Germline V CDR1 and CDR2: DFQATT, SNEGSKA (reference sequence). The CDR3 covers 13 residues. The V end lost 3 bases, the J end lost 4 bases, and 9 bases lay between the germline ends. The DNA for the CDR3 is TGCAGTGCTAGCCGACCGGTCACCGGGGAGCTGTTTTTT. Amino acids: CSASRPVTGELFF.

This chain connects TRBV19 to TRBJ1-5; 7 bases line up with TRBD1. V trimming: 10 bases; J trimming: 4 bases; junction bases outside the gene matches: 16. Per the germline V gene, CDR1 is LNHDA and CDR2 is SQIVND (reference sequence). The CDR3 is made up of 16 amino acids. The CDR3 loop is CATRGGQKGGNQPQHF. CDR3 DNA sequence: TGTGCCACTCGTGGGGGACAGAAGGGTGGGAATCAGCCCCAGCATTTT.

This clonotype appeared many times. V is TRBV7-9 and J is TRBJ2-1; no firm D call. Germline lookup yields CDR1 SEHNR and CDR2 FQNEAQ (reference sequence). The V end was cut by 3 bases, the J end by 0 bases, with 6 bases between. The CDR3 loop spans 14 amino acids. CDR3 nucleotide sequence: TGTGCCAGCAGCTTTCAGAGCTCCTACAATGAGCAGTTCTTC. It is translated as CASSFQSSYNEQFF.

The chain has TRBV7-9 and TRBJ1-1; tentatively, D is TRBD1 (5 bases). This CDR3 is built from 13 residues. Germline-derived CDR1 and CDR2 are SEHNR and FQNEAQ (reference sequence). Trimming shortened V by 3 bases and J by 8 bases, and 13 bases separated the two germline ends. CDR3 protein: CASSFHSGGEAFF. DNA for the CDR3: TGTGCCAGCAGCTTTCATAGTGGGGGGGAAGCTTTCTTT. The entire variable domain, with the rest obtained from reference TRBV7-9 and TRBJ1-1, is as follows: DTGVSQNPRHKITKRGQNVTFRCDPISEHNRLYWYRQTLGQGPEFLTYFQNEAQLEKSRLLSDRFSAERPKGSFSTLEIQRTEQGDSAMYLCASSFHSGGEAFFGQGTRLTVV.

V usage is TRBV15 and J usage is TRBJ2-7; 12 nucleotides match TRBD2. Germline V lookup: CDR1 LNHNV, CDR2 YYDKDF (reference sequence). The length of the CDR3 is 17 residues. J lost 0 bases, V lost 4 bases, and 7 bases had no gene match. CDR3 sequence reads: CATSKTLAGGDSYEQYF. CDR3 nucleotides: TGTGCCACCAGCAAAACACTAGCGGGAGGAGACTCCTACGAGCAGTACTTC.

This clonotype showed up just a few times. J is TRBJ2-3 and V is TRBV29-1; no clear D. From germline, CDR1 is SQVTM and CDR2 ANQGSEA. The CDR3 covers 13 residues. V was cut by 3 bases and J by 2 bases, with 9 bases left in between. The CDR3 DNA follows: TGCAGCGTTGAGAATGACCCCACAGATACGCAGTATTTT. It codes for CSVENDPTDTQYF.

The CDR3 bases are TGCAGTGCTAGGCCTCTAGCGGGAGTAGATACGCAGTATTTT. Translated, it gives CSARPLAGVDTQYF. The gene calls are TRBV20-1 and TRBJ2-3; 10 bases line up with TRBD2. V gave up 3 bases and J gave up 5 bases; unmatched junction bases: 5. The CDR3 consists of 14 residues. CDR1 and CDR2 (germline): DFQATT, SNEGSKA (reference sequence).

The chain recombines TRBV7-3 with TRBJ2-6, with TRBD1 matching 8 bases. V lost 1 base to trimming and J lost 0 bases; unmatched junction nucleotides: 5. The CDR3 is 18 amino acids. The germline V gene encodes CDR1 SGHTA and CDR2 FQGTGA. CDR3 sequence: CASSLRDRFYSGANVLTF. CDR3 in DNA: TGTGCCAGCAGCTTAAGGGACAGGTTTTACTCTGGGGCCAACGTCCTGACTTTC.

The J gene is TRBJ1-1, the V gene TRBV27; TRBD1 matches 8 bases. Germline CDR1 and CDR2: MNHEY and SMNVEV (reference sequence). The CDR3 has 15 amino acids. V trimming: 4 bases; J trimming: 4 bases; junction bases outside the gene matches: 8. This CDR3 reads CASSSPGRGPTEAFF. CDR3 bases: TGTGCCAGCAGTTCCCCGGGCAGGGGGCCCACTGAAGCTTTCTTT.

The chain links TRBV6-5 to TRBJ2-3; 9 bases match TRBD2. The CDR3 is made up of 15 amino acids. Trimming at V came to 6 bases and at J to 1 base, leaving 5 bases not matched to a gene. CDR1 MNHEY and CDR2 SVGAGI come from the germline V gene. The CDR3 coding sequence is TGTGCCAGCAGAAATAGCGGGGGCCGCACAGATACGCAGTATTTT. This encodes CASRNSGGRTDTQYF.

This sequence joins TRBV20-1 and TRBJ2-7; TRBD1 agrees at 7 bases. V was pared by 6 bases and J by 0 bases, with 11 bases of the junction left unmatched. CDR1 DFQATT and CDR2 SNEGSKA come from the germline V gene (reference sequence). This CDR3 region has 15 residues. CDR3 in amino acids: CSAQGKAGGSYEQYF. The DNA of the CDR3 is TGCAGTGCGCAGGGGAAAGCAGGGGGCTCCTACGAGCAGTACTTC.

V gene TRBV5-1 combines with J gene TRBJ2-7, with TRBD1 identical over 7 bases. Germline V CDR1 and CDR2: SGHRS, YFSETQ. Trimming cost V 4 bases and J 1 base; bases outside gene matches: 8. This CDR3 region has 15 residues. The CDR3 DNA is TGCGCCAGCAGCGATACAGGGGTGCAGTCCTACGAGCAGTACTTC. It encodes CASSDTGVQSYEQYF.